This T cell receptor (beta chain) was captured by sequencing in a study of T cell responses to AZD1222 COVID-19 vaccine. Libraries were prepared by immunoSEQ multiplex PCR; TCRdb keeps only in-frame clonotypes and omits some of them. The table includes 66,000 or so clones, 75% to 85% detected once. The CDR3 is 17 amino acids. Sequenced material: peripheral blood, taken on day 0 of MenACWY control vaccination. The chain employs TRBV21-1 and TRBJ2-2; the table names TRBD2, a call not compared with the DNA. TRBV21-1 is a known pseudogene. The sequence was obtained from an adult in good health. CDR3 sequence (DNA): TGTGCCAGCAGTATTCGCGGACTAGCGGGAAACAGAGGGGAGCTGTTTTTT. Amino acid sequence: CASSIRGLAGNRGELFF.